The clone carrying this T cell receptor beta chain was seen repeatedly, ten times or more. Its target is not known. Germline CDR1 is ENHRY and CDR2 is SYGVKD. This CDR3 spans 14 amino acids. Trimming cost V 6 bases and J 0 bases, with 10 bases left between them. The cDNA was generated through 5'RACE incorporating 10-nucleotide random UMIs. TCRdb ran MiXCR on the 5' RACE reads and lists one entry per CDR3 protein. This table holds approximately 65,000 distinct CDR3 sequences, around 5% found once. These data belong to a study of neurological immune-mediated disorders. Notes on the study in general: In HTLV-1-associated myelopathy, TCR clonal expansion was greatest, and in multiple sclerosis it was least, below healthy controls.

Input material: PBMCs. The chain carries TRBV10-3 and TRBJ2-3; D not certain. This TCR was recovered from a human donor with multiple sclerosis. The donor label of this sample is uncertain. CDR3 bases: TGTGCCATCAGGTACGAAGCTAGCACAGATACGCAGTATTTT. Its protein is CAIRYEASTDTQYF.